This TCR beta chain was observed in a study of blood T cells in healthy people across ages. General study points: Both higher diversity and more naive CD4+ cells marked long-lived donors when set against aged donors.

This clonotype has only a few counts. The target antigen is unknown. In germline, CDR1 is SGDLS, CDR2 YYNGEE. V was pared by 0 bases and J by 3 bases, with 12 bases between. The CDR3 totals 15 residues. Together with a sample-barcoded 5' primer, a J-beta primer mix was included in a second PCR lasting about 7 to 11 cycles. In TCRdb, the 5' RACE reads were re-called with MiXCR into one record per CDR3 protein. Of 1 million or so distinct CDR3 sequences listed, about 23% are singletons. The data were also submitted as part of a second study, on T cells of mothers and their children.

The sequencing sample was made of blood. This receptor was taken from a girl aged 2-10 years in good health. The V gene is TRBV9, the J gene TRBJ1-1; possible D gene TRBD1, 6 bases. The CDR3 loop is CASSVDGGGDTEAFF. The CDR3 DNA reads TGTGCCAGCAGCGTAGATGGAGGGGGGGACACTGAAGCTTTCTTT.